These 8 T cell receptor beta chains were sequenced from one sample in a study of regulatory T cells in long-lasting Graves disease. Time point in this sample: newly diagnosed GD, antithyroid drugs for less than 3 months. There was RNA extracted from PBMCs, and the TCR library was made from it. Relying on iRepertoire HTBI primers and Arm-PCR of CDR3 regions, the team built TCR beta libraries. TCRdb re-called the multiplex PCR reads with MiXCR, one entry per CDR3 protein. The sample has about 400,000 distinct CDR3 sequences; approximately 15% are singletons. In addition, the sample was reused for a study of T cells in Graves' hyperthyroidism and ophthalmopathy.

Sequenced here: peripheral blood mononuclear cells (PBMCs), sampled at new diagnosis, from a patient treated with antithyroid drugs. All receptors derive from a middle-aged woman with Graves disease.

The J gene is TRBJ1-1, the V gene TRBV7-9; perhaps TRBD1 as D (6 bases). This CDR3 has 15 residues. Trimming removed 2 bases from V and 4 bases from J, with 14 bases in between. CDR1 is SEHNR and CDR2 is FQNEAQ in the germline V gene (reference sequence). This CDR3 reads CASSLFRGAGTEAFF. The DNA of the CDR3 is TGTGCCAGCAGCTTATTTCGGGGGGCAGGCACTGAAGCTTTCTTT.

Many counts were recorded for this clonotype. The rearrangement links TRBV28 to TRBJ1-4; the match to TRBD1 covers 11 bases. The J segment lost 3 bases and the V segment lost 3 bases, leaving 12 bases of the junction unmatched. The CDR3 covers 19 residues. Germline V gives CDR1 MDHEN, CDR2 SYDVKM. CDR3 DNA sequence: TGTGCCAGCAGTTTGTCCGTCGGACAGGGGGCGGCGGCTAATGAAAAACTGTTTTTT. It codes for CASSLSVGQGAAANEKLFF.

This clonotype was counted many times. The J gene is TRBJ2-1, the V gene TRBV28; D remains unclear. This CDR3 has 15 amino acids. V was cut by 3 bases and J by 3 bases, with 12 bases left in between. Germline loops: CDR1 MDHEN, CDR2 SYDVKM. The CDR3 DNA is TGTGCCAGCAGTTTCAAACTGCGGCGCTACAATGAGCAGTTCTTC. This codes for CASSFKLRRYNEQFF.

This clonotype was seen at least ten times. The genes are TRBV28 and TRBJ1-1; 9 bases are a match to TRBD1. Trimming removed 2 bases from V and 4 bases from J; junction bases left unmatched: 8. The CDR3 runs 16 residues. The germline V gene encodes CDR1 MDHEN and CDR2 SYDVKM. The CDR3: CASSLGQGWGSTEAFF. CDR3 bases: TGTGCCAGCAGTTTAGGACAGGGGTGGGGGAGCACTGAAGCTTTCTTT. The complete variable domain, with remaining parts taken from reference TRBV28 and TRBJ1-1, reads DVKVTQSSRYLVKRTGEKVFLECVQDMDHENMFWYRQDPGLGLRLIYFSYDVKMKEKGDIPEGYSVSREKKERFSLILESASTNQTSMYLCASSLGQGWGSTEAFFGQGTRLTVV.

CDR3 nucleotide sequence: TGTGCCAGTAGGATCGACAGTCTCCCCCAGCATTTT. Encoded protein: CASRIDSLPQHF. V usage is TRBV19 and J usage is TRBJ1-5; possible D gene TRBD1, 5 bases. The germline V gene has CDR1 LNHDA and CDR2 SQIVND (reference sequence). The CDR3 runs to 12 residues. Between the trimmed V and J ends, which lost 6 bases and 10 bases, there was a span of 13 bases.

Notes on this clonotype: A junction boundary mismatches the germline segment, possibly from a read error. This chain connects TRBV11-2 to TRBJ1-6, with D perhaps TRBD1 (6 bases). This CDR3 region has 15 residues. The V gene's germline CDR1 is SGHAT and CDR2 FQNNGV. This CDR3 reads CASSPRDKRNSPLHF. CDR3 in DNA: TGTGCCAGCAGCCCCCGGGACAAGCGTAATTCACCCCTTCACTTT.

The chain combines TRBV7-8 with TRBJ1-2; 9 bases match TRBD1. Trimming took 0 bases from V and 7 from J; bases not matched to a gene: 15. Germline loops: CDR1 SGHVS, CDR2 FQNEAQ. The CDR3 is 18 residues long. The CDR3 DNA sequence: TGTGCCAGCAGCTTAGCGGAGGGGGGTACAGGGGGCGCGACTGGCTACACCTTC. Residues: CASSLAEGGTGGATGYTF.

The gene calls are TRBV7-9 and TRBJ1-1; no definite D call. Germline values: CDR1 SEHNR, CDR2 FQNEAQ (reference sequence). V lost 4 bases and J 6 bases, leaving 18 bases between the germline ends. The CDR3 length is 15 residues. The CDR3 sequence is CASSSQRIGLSEAFF. The CDR3 DNA reads as TGTGCCAGCAGCTCACAGAGGATAGGGCTTTCTGAAGCTTTCTTT.